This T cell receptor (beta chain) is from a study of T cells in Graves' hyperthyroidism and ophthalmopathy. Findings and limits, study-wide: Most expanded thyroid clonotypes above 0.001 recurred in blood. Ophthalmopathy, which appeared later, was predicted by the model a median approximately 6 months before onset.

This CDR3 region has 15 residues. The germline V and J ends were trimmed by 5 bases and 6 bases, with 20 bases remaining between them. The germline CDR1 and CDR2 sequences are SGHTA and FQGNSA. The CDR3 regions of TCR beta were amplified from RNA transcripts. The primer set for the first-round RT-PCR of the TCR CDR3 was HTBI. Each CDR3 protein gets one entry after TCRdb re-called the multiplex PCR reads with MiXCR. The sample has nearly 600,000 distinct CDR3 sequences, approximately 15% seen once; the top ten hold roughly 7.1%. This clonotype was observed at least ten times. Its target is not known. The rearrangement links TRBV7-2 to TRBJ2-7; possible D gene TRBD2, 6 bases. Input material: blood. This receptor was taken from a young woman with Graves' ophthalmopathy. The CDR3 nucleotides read TGTGCCAGCAGCGCGGCGGGGACCCTAGGTGGCGAGCAGTACTTC. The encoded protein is CASSAAGTLGGEQYF.